What follows describes a single T cell receptor beta chain. Germline V gene sequence: CDR1 MNHEY, CDR2 SVGAGI. The CDR3 totals 13 residues. The V segment lost 6 bases and the J segment 6 bases; nucleotides outside the gene matches: 5. The data stem from a study of blood T cell repertoires in COVID-19. TCRdb keeps only in-frame clones here, not all; method: immunoSEQ multiplex PCR. In the table there are 55,000 to 80,000 clones, 80% to 90% of which are singletons. The chain is built from TRBV6-5 and TRBJ1-5, with 7 positions matching TRBD1. What was sequenced was peripheral blood. This sequence originates from a human donor in a cohort sampled during active COVID-19. The CDR3 region is CASSGQVGQPQHF. The CDR3 DNA reads TGTGCCAGCAGCGGACAGGTCGGTCAGCCCCAGCATTTT.